Listed here are 7 T cell receptor beta chains from one sample, sequenced in a study of shared clonotypes between healthy human individuals. Method: immunoSEQ multiplex PCR; TCRdb's copy keeps in-frame clones and lacks some. The data contain about 990,000 clones, approximately 78% of them singletons. Input material: memory CD4+ T cells from PBMCs. As for subset: CD45RA-negative fraction. The source is a man between 18 and 35 years old in good health. Some clones in this sample may be carry-over from other donors' samples.

The gene calls are TRBV11-3 and TRBJ1-3; D ambiguous. Trimming cost V 3 bases and J 6 bases, with 9 bases left between them. In germline, CDR1 is SGHNT, CDR2 YENEEA. There are 13 residues in the CDR3. The CDR3 region has the DNA TGTGCCAGCAGCTTGTCGTGGGCAAACACCATATATTTT. It yields the protein CASSLSWANTIYF.

This clone showed up just once. The V and J genes are TRBV7-3 and TRBJ1-2; D is perhaps TRBD1 (6 bases). The V end was cut by 5 bases, the J end by 5 bases, with 12 bases between. Germline V gene sequence: CDR1 SGHTA, CDR2 FQGTGA. The CDR3 covers 13 residues. The CDR3 nucleotides read TGTGCCAGCAGCCTAAGAGGGGGGTATGGCTACACCTTC. It codes for CASSLRGGYGYTF.

This chain links TRBV7-2 with TRBJ1-1; 7 bases map to TRBD1. Per germline, CDR1 SGHTA and CDR2 FQGNSA. The CDR3 spans 12 residues. J gave up 8 bases and V 1 base, and 1 base lay outside the gene matches. This CDR3 is CASSLVDREAFF. The DNA of the CDR3 is TGTGCCAGCAGCTTAGTGGACAGGGAAGCTTTCTTT. Based on the CDR3 plus reference TRBV7-2 and TRBJ1-1, the full variable domain is GAGVSQSPSNKVTEKGKDVELRCDPISGHTALYWYRQSLGQGLEFLIYFQGNSAPDKSGLPSDRFSAERTGGSVSTLTIQRTQQEDSAVYLCASSLVDREAFFGQGTRLTVV.

The chain couples TRBV5-1 to TRBJ2-5; 7 bases are shared with TRBD2. The CDR3 has 16 residues. Germline assignment: CDR1 SGHRS and CDR2 YFSETQ. After removal of 4 bases from V and 1 base from J, the junction contained 10 bases not matched to a gene. The CDR3 DNA reads as TGCGCCAGCAGCCCGGGGTCGCTAGCGGCCCAAGAGACCCAGTACTTC. Its protein product is CASSPGSLAAQETQYF.

This chain joins TRBV27 and TRBJ2-5; no firm D call. Deletions cut 4 bases from V and 1 base from J, with 13 bases between. The CDR3 totals 15 residues. Germline CDR1 reads MNHEY; CDR2 reads SMNVEV (reference sequence). CDR3 nucleotides: TGTGCCAGCAGTTCAGCCCGCCCTCCCCAAGAGACCCAGTACTTC. This sequence encodes CASSSARPPQETQYF.

The chain recombines TRBV29-1 with TRBJ2-7; D perhaps matches TRBD2 (6 bases). There are 13 residues in the CDR3. The V and J ends lost 7 bases and 5 bases respectively, with 18 bases between them. CDR1 and CDR2 (germline): SQVTM, ANQGSEA. CDR3 nucleotide sequence: TGCAGCGCTCTGACTAGTAGGAACAACGAGCAGTACTTC. This gives the protein CSALTSRNNEQYF.

This rearrangement joins TRBV6-6 to TRBJ2-3, with TRBD2 as a possible D gene (6 bases). The ends were cut back, 0 bases at V and 3 bases at J, with 13 bases in the middle. Germline CDR1 is MNHNY and CDR2 is SVGAGI (reference sequence). The CDR3 is made up of 16 amino acids. The CDR3 protein is CASSYSLEGLTDTQYF. The CDR3 nucleotides are TGTGCCAGCAGTTACTCCTTGGAGGGGTTAACAGATACGCAGTATTTT.